Sequencing of this TCR beta chain was carried out in a study of identical twins. With 2 bases removed from V and 5 bases from J, the gap between germline ends came to 14 bases. The CDR3 covers 14 residues. Germline V CDR1 and CDR2: DFQATT, SNEGSKA (reference sequence). This clonotype was seen a handful of times. All of the donors were Caucasians in good health. Unique molecular identifiers were in the cDNA, with template-switch universal primer binding. TCRdb independently ran MiXCR on the 5' RACE reads; one entry per CDR3 protein. The sample includes around 1.7 million distinct CDR3 sequences, around a third of them seen just once.

The receptor was derived from a newborn girl in good health. The rearrangement uses TRBV20-1 and TRBJ2-3; D uncertain. Sequenced: cord blood. Here the CDR3 DNA reads TGCAGTGCTAGAACAAGCATATTGAGAGATACGCAGTATTTT. It encodes CSARTSILRDTQYF.